This T cell receptor beta chain was recovered during a study of blood T cell repertoires in COVID-19. Study in general: The cDNA or gDNA used as material had been derived from T cells, B-cell-depleted T cells, or PBMCs.

The protocol was immunoSEQ multiplex PCR, while the TCRdb copy is restricted to in-frame clones and leaves out a portion. The sample includes approximately 480,000 clones, roughly nine tenths of them seen just once. The sample taken for sequencing was peripheral blood. This clonotype was obtained from a young man with COVID-19, enrolled during active disease.

The CDR3 is CASSEVVIQGKNTEAFF. The CDR3 coding sequence is TGTGCCAGCAGTGAAGTTGTTATTCAGGGGAAGAACACTGAAGCTTTCTTT. The chain is built from TRBV6-1 and TRBJ1-1; D may be TRBD1 (6 bases). Germline CDR1 MNHNS, CDR2 SASEGT. CDR3 size: 17 residues. V was cut by 1 base and J by 1 base, with 16 bases left in between.